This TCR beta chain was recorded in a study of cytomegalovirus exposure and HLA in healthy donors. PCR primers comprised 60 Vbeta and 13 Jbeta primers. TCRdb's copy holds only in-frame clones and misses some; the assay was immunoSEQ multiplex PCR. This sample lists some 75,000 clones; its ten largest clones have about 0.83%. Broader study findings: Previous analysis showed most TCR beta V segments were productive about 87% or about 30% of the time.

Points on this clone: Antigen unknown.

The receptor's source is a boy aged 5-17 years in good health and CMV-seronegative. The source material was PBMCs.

The CDR3 here is CAWSIRTRAFLGGELFF. The CDR3 DNA follows: TGTGCCTGGAGCATTAGGACTAGAGCGTTTCTTGGCGGGGAGCTGTTTTTT. The chain has TRBV30 and TRBJ2-2, with TRBD2 matching 7 bases. CDR1 is GTSNPN, CDR2 SVGIG, per germline (reference sequence). Unmatched junction bases numbered 17, after V lost 3 bases and J lost 7 bases. The CDR3 totals 17 residues.